The clone carrying this TCR beta chain was detected only a few times. Its antigen is as yet unknown. With 1 base removed from V and 1 base from J, the gap between germline ends came to 10 bases. Germline V gives CDR1 MNHEY, CDR2 SMNVEV (reference sequence). The CDR3 runs to 16 residues. This specimen comes from a study of T cells after yellow fever vaccination. Study conclusions and caveats: Subsequent booster samples again held most clones from primary vaccination (less than 98% CD4, roughly 91% CD8).

One entry per CDR3 protein, called by TCRdb with MiXCR from the 5' RACE reads. The data show 450,000 to 650,000 distinct CDR3 sequences, 21% seen once. The TCR sequence derives from a man aged 18 to 29 who received the YFV17D yellow fever vaccine. The V and J genes are TRBV27 and TRBJ2-2, with unresolved D. The input for sequencing was PBMCs, taken about 20 days after the first yellow fever vaccination. Written as DNA, the CDR3 is TGTGCCAGCAGTTTATTAGTCAGTCTGAACACCGGGGAGCTGTTTTTT. The encoded protein is CASSLLVSLNTGELFF.